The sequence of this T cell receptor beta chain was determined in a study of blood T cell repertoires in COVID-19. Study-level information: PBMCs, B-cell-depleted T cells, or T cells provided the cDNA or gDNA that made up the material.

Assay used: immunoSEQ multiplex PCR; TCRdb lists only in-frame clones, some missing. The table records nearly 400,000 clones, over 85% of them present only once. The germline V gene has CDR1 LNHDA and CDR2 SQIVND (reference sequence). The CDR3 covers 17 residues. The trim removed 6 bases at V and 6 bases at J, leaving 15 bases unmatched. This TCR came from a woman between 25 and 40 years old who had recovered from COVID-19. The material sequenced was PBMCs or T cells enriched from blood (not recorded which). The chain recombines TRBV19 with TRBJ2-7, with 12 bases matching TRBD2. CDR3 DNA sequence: TGTGCCAGTAGGTTACTAGCGGGGGGCCCAGAACGGGGCGAGCAGTACTTC. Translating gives CASRLLAGGPERGEQYF. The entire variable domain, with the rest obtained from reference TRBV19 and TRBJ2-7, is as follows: DGGITQSPKYLFRKEGQNVTLSCEQNLNHDAMYWYRQDPGQGLRLIYYSQIVNDFQKGDIAEGYSVSREKKESFPLTVTSAQKNPTAFYLCASRLLAGGPERGEQYFGPGTRLTVT.